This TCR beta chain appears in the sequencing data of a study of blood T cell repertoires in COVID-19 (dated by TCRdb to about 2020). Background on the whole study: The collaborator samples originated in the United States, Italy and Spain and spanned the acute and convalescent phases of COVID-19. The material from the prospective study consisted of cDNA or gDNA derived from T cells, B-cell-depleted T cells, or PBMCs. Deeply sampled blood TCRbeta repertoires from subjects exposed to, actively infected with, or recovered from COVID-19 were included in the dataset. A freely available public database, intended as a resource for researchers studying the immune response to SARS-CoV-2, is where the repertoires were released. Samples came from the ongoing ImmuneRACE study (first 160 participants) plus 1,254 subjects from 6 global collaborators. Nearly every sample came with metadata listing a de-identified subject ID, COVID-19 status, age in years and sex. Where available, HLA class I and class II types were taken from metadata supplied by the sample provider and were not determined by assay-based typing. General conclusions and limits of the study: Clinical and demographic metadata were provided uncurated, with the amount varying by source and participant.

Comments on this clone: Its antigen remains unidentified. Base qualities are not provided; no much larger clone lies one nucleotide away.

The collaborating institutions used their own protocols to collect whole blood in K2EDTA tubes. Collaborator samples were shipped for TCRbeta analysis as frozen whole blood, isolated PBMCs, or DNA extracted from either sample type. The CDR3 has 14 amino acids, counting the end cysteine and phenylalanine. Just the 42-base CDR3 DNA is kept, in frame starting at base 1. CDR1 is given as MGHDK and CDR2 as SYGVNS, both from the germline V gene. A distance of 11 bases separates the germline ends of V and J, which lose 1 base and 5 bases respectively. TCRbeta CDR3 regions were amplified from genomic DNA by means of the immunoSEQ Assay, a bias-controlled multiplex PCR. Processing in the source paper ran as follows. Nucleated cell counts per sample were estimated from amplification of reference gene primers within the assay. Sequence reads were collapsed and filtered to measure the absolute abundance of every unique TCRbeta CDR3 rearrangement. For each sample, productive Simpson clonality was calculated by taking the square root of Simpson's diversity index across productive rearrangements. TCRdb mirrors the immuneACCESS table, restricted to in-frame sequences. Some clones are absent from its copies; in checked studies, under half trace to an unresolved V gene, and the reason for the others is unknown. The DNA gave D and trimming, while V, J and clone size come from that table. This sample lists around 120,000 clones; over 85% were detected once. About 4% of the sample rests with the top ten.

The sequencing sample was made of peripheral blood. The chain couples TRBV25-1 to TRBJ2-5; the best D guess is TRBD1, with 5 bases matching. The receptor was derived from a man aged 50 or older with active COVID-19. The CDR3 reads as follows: CASSESRGTETQYF. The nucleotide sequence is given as TGTGCCAGCAGTGAATCAAGGGGTACGGAGACCCAGTACTTC.